This T cell receptor (beta chain) was identified during a study of regulatory T cells in long-lasting Graves disease (dated by TCRdb to the early 2020s). Describing the broader study: To count as having persistent Graves' disease, a patient had to have received antithyroid drug treatment for over 5 years with TSH receptor autoantibodies remaining persistently positive. Peripheral blood TCR sequencing and RNA sequencing compared persistent Graves' disease patients with newly diagnosed Graves' disease patients. The study took place in China and was registered as a clinical trial. A total of roughly 33 samples underwent TCR sequencing: about 13 from persistent and roughly 20 from newly diagnosed Graves' disease patients. On average, persistent Graves' disease patients in the clinical cohort had been on antithyroid drugs for about 10.3 years.

In the paper's terms, the time point label means: persistent/refractory GD, antithyroid drugs over 5 years with positive TRAb. For both TCR sequencing and RNA sequencing, RNA was extracted from PBMCs using TRIzol. Graves' disease was diagnosed according to American Thyroid Association guidelines. Recruitment of patients was carried out at an endocrinology department in Xi'an, China. Each patient gave about 10 milliliters of peripheral blood, collected in an EDTA anticoagulant tube. Ficoll Paque Plus density gradient separation was used to isolate PBMCs, and no additional T cell sorting was done. An Agilent 2100 Bioanalyzer and agarose gel were used to assess RNA quality, and a NanoDrop 2000 was used to measure RNA concentration. Overall study results and their limits: Only the TCR beta chain was sequenced and analyzed. Persistent patients shared more public clonotypes among themselves (around 2,700) than newly diagnosed patients did (approximately 970). The authors acknowledged the small sample size as a limitation that may reduce accuracy. TRBV28, TRBJ1-2 and TRBJ2-5 were preferentially used in persistent disease, while TRBV20-1 and TRBJ2-1 were favored in newly diagnosed disease. Peripheral blood alone was examined, since thyroid tissue, which constituted the primary lesion, could not be accessed. Persistent Graves' disease patients showed lower TCR Shannon entropy and fewer highly expanded clones than newly diagnosed patients, suggesting clonal expansion.

The method was multiplex PCR. Sequencing used an Illumina HiSeq 4000. CDR3 regions were amplified by Arm-PCR with iRepertoire HTBI primers to construct TCR beta libraries. Before sequencing, the PCR products went through gel purification. As for the original processing: Across samples, about 63 TRBV and roughly 15 TRBJ segments were identified and used for gene usage analysis of CDR3 amino acid clonotypes. COPE and FqMerger were used to merge filtered high-quality paired reads into contigs. BLAST was used to align contigs to IMGT TRBV, TRBD and TRBJ reference genes, with CDR3 defined following IMGT. Clonotypes above 0.1% frequency were classified as highly expanded clones. Shannon entropy was used to measure repertoire diversity, and the Gini coefficient was used to measure V-J evenness. Public clonotypes were defined as clonotypes shared by more than one individual. TCRdb applied fastp at Q25 and MiXCR to the public reads, then kept only in-frame beta chains. Rows merge per CDR3 protein into single entries with the most common DNA and genes. The V and J calls, along with clone size, are taken from TCRdb and not from the paper's own processing. The sample includes around 430,000 distinct CDR3 sequences, with less than 25% observed a single time. The biggest ten clones account for 10% to 15% of the sample.

Its CDR3 holds 15 amino acids, cysteine through phenylalanine. The DNA shown is the 45-base CDR3, in frame from base 1. Compared with germline, V lacks 6 bases and J lacks 4 bases; bases without a gene match: 11. The germline V gene sets CDR1 to MNHNS and CDR2 to SASEGT. A note on this clonotype: Its specific antigen is unknown. Base qualities are not recorded, but no much larger clone differs from it by a single base.

The sequence is built from TRBV6-1 and TRBJ2-7, with TRBD1 identical over 8 junction bases. This receptor was identified in a female donor with Graves disease. Sequences were derived from peripheral blood mononuclear cells (PBMCs), sampled when the disease was refractory, from a patient treated with antithyroid drugs. The base sequence is TGTGCCAGCAGCCAACGGGACAGGCGATTGTACGAGCAGTACTTC. Its protein product is CASSQRDRRLYEQYF.